This TCR beta chain was captured in a study of T cell responses to AZD1222 COVID-19 vaccine. This clone has just one count. Its specificity is unknown. TCRdb's copy holds only in-frame clones and misses some; the assay was immunoSEQ multiplex PCR. Altogether more than 95,000 clones are present, approximately 91% being singletons, with the ten largest covering approximately 19%. Broader study findings: After two AZD1222 doses, spike-specific TCR breadth and depth rose versus day 0.

V gave up 0 bases and J gave up 4 bases; unmatched junction bases: 3. Looked up from germline, CDR1 is SGHAT and CDR2 is FQNNGV. This CDR3 comprises 15 residues. The chain is built from TRBV11-2 and TRBJ2-3; 8 bases match TRBD2. The TCR was taken from an adult in good health. The sequences come from peripheral blood, collected on day 0 of AZD1222 vaccination. The CDR3 DNA follows: TGTGCCAGCAGCTTAGATACAGCGGGGGCAGATACGCAGTATTTT. The encoded protein is CASSLDTAGADTQYF.